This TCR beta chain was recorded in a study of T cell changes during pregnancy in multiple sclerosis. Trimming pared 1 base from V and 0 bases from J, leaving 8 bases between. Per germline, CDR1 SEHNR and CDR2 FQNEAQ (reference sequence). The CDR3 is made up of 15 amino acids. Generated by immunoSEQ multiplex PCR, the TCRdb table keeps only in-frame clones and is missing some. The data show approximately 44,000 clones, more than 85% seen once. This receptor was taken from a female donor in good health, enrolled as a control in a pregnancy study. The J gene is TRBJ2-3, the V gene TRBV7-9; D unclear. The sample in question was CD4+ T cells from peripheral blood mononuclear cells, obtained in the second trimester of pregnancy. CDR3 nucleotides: TGTGCCAGCAGCTTAGTTGGCGGAAGCACAGATACGCAGTATTTT. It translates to CASSLVGGSTDTQYF.